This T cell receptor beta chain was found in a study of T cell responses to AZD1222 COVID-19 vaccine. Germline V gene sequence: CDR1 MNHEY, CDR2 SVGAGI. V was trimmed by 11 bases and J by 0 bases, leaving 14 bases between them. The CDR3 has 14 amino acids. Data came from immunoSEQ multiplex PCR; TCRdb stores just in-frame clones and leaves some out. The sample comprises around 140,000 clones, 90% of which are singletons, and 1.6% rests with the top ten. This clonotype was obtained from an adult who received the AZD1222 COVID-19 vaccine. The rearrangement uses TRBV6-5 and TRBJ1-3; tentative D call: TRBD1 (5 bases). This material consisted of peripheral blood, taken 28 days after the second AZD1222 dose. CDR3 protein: CARGGSGSGNTIYF. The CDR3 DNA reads TGTGCCCGGGGGGGGTCGGGCTCTGGAAACACCATATATTTT.